This T cell receptor beta chain appears in the sequencing data of a study of blood T cell repertoires in COVID-19 (dated by TCRdb to 2019 to 2021). For context, the study as a whole: The collaborator samples originated in the United States, Italy and Spain and spanned the acute and convalescent phases of COVID-19. Where available, HLA class I and class II types were taken from metadata supplied by the sample provider and were not determined by assay-based typing. Nearly every sample came with metadata listing a de-identified subject ID, COVID-19 status, age in years and sex. Subjects who had been exposed to COVID-19, were actively infected with it, or had recovered from it provided the deeply sampled blood TCRbeta repertoires that made up the dataset. The repertoires were made available in a free public database intended to serve as a resource for research on the immune response to SARS-CoV-2. The material from the prospective study consisted of cDNA or gDNA derived from T cells, B-cell-depleted T cells, or PBMCs. The samples were drawn from two sources: the first 160 participants of the ongoing ImmuneRACE study, and over 1,000 subjects contributed by 6 global collaborators.

CDR1 and CDR2 (SGHRS, YFSETQ) derive from the germline V gene. The CDR3 starts with the cysteine, ends with the phenylalanine, and has 13 residues. Of all the DNA, just the CDR3 is kept, 39 bases in frame from base 1. V drops 4 bases and J drops 5 bases, leaving 12 bases in between. Of note for this clone: Its antigen specificity is not known. Base qualities are not at hand, and no much larger clone is one base apart.

General findings and caveats noted by the study authors: Clinical and demographic metadata were provided uncurated, with the amount varying by source and participant.

The immunoSEQ Assay, a bias-controlled multiplex PCR, was used to amplify TCRbeta CDR3 regions from genomic DNA. The source study handled its data this way. The number of nucleated cells in each sample was estimated by amplification of reference gene primers within the assay. To quantify the absolute abundance of each unique TCRbeta CDR3 rearrangement, sequence reads were collapsed and filtered. Productive Simpson clonality was computed per sample as the square root of Simpson's diversity index over productive rearrangements. TCRdb's version of the immuneACCESS table is confined to in-frame rearrangements and falls short of the full clone set. An unresolved V gene accounts for under half of the shortfall where checked; the remainder is of unknown origin. The DNA gave D and trimming, while V, J and clone size come from that table. In all, the sample holds about 130,000 clones, and approximately 80% of those were seen once. The ten largest make up under 2.5% of the sample.

Collaborating institutions collected whole blood in K2EDTA tubes following their own protocols. For TCRbeta analysis, collaborator samples were shipped as frozen whole blood, as isolated PBMCs, or as DNA extracted from either sample type. The receptor was isolated from a man between 65 and 85 years old with acute or convalescent COVID-19. The sample comprised peripheral blood. The sequence links TRBV5-1 to TRBJ2-5; too little of a D gene remains to name it. The DNA sequence is TGCGCCAGCAGCCCTGACGCCGGGGAGACCCAGTACTTC. Its coded protein is CASSPDAGETQYF.